This T cell receptor (beta chain) was identified in a study of blood T cell repertoires in COVID-19. Individuals drawn from about 26 US areas were roughly 18 to 100 years old. V lost 4 bases and J lost 2, with 10 bases in between. Germline V gene lookup returns CDR1 ENHRY and CDR2 SYGVKD. This CDR3 has 14 residues. The data were produced by immunoSEQ multiplex PCR, yet TCRdb's version contains in-frame clones alone and is incomplete. This repertoire shows roughly 200,000 clones, approximately 85% found once; its top ten account for roughly 10%. The genes are TRBV10-3 and TRBJ2-3, with D possibly matching TRBD2 (6 bases). The sequenced material came from PBMCs or T cells enriched from blood (not recorded which). The clonotype comes from a man aged 35-49 years who had recovered from COVID-19. The CDR3 protein is CAISGGGDTDTQYF. In DNA, the CDR3 is TGTGCCATCAGTGGGGGCGGGGACACAGATACGCAGTATTTT.